This T cell receptor (beta chain) originates from a study of T-cell memory formation after mild COVID-19. Looking at the study overall: There were largely donor-specific TCR clusters.

Broader study findings: Pre-infection memory harbored some responding clones, suggesting cross-reactive memory joined. Mainly CM and EM harbored the contracting CD4+ clones; mainly EMRA harbored the CD8+ ones.

Concerning this clonotype: Its antigen is currently unknown. Germline and junction disagree at one end, which may indicate a read error.

Constant-segment primers served in 5'RACE that generated TCR alpha and TCR beta cDNA libraries bearing sample barcodes and UMIs. One entry per CDR3 protein results from TCRdb running MiXCR on the 5' RACE reads. This sample has under 450,000 distinct CDR3 sequences, with under 25% found just once. The source material was PBMCs or a T cell subset sorted from them (not recorded which). This sequence was found in an adult woman who had mild COVID-19 (a few samples of this study predate the infection). Cell type and time point are not known.

The chain's CDR3 is CPSSLGVGLAASYEQYF. CDR3 sequence (DNA): TGTCCCAGCAGCTTGGGAGTGGGACTAGCGGCTTCCTACGAGCAGTACTTC. J is TRBJ2-7 and V is TRBV7-9, with 11 bases fitting TRBD2. This CDR3 contains 17 residues. Germline CDR1 and CDR2: SEHNR and FQNEAQ (reference sequence).